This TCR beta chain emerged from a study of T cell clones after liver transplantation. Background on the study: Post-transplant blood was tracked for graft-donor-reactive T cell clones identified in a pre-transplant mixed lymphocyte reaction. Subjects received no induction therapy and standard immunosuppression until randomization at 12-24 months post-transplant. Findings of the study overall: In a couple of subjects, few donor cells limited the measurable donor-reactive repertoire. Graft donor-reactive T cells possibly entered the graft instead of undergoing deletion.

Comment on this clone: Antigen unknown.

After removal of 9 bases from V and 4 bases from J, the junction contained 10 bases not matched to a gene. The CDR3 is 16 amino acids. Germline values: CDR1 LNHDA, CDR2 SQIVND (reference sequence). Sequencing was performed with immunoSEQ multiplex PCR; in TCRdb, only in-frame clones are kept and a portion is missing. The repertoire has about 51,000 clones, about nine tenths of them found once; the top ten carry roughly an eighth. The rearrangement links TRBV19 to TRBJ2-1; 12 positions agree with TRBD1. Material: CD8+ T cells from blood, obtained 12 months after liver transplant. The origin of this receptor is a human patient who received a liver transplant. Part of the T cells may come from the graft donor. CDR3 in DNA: TGTGCCAGCCGGGACAGGGGGCCTAGCGGTTACAATGAGCAGTTCTTC. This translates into CASRDRGPSGYNEQFF.